This T cell receptor (beta chain) appears in the sequencing data of a study of cytomegalovirus exposure and HLA in healthy donors. The study ran its PCR with 60 Vbeta and 13 Jbeta primers. TCRdb's table, derived via immunoSEQ multiplex PCR, lists solely in-frame clones and lacks some. The table has some 120,000 clones, less than 10% seen once. Germline lookup yields CDR1 KGHSH and CDR2 LQKENI. This CDR3 spans 14 amino acids. The ends were cut back, 5 bases at V and 4 bases at J, with 14 bases in the middle. The sequence was obtained from a woman between 40 and 50 years old in good health and CMV-seropositive. The rearrangement joins TRBV18 to TRBJ1-1, with D perhaps matching TRBD1 (6 bases). Sequencing was done on a sample of PBMCs. CDR3 sequence (DNA): TGTGCCAGCTCATCCACAGGGTATGGCACTGAAGCTTTCTTT. Its protein product is CASSSTGYGTEAFF. The complete variable domain, with remaining parts taken from reference TRBV18 and TRBJ1-1, reads NAGVMQNPRHLVRRRGQEARLRCSPMKGHSHVYWYRQLPEEGLKFMVYLQKENIIDESGMPKERFSAEFPKEGPSILRIQQVVRGDSAAYFCASSSTGYGTEAFFGQGTRLTVV.